This is a list of T cell receptor beta chains from one sample in a study of CD8+ T cells in alopecia areata. TCRdb's copy holds only in-frame clones and misses some; the assay was immunoSEQ multiplex PCR. Here the sample spans 65,000 to 100,000 clones, just over 50% being singletons. Sequencing was carried out using NKG2D-high CD8+ T cells sorted from blood. These receptors all stem from a human donor with alopecia areata. CDR3s include the opening cysteine and the closing phenylalanine or tryptophan. Each record gives: V gene, clone size, D gene, J gene, CDR3 DNA, CDR3 protein. A D gene is named only where the DNA matches it firmly. Clone sizes are given selectively: once, few, many, or a class where the clone is expanded.

TRBV4-1	-	-	TRBJ2-1	TGCGCCAGCAGCACAGCGGGTTCCTACAATGAGCAGTTCTTC	CASSTAGSYNEQFF
TRBV13	-	-	TRBJ2-7	TGTGCCAGCAGCCGCCCGGGGGGCCAAAGCTCCTACGAGCAGTACTTC	CASSRPGGQSSYEQYF
TRBV5-6	-	-	TRBJ2-7	TGTGCCAGCAGCTTGGGGGGGACCGTCGGTTACGAGCAGTACTTC	CASSLGGTVGYEQYF
TRBV9	-	-	TRBJ1-2	TGTGCCAGCAGCTCCCCACGCGTGAGCCCTAACTATGGCTACACCTTC	CASSSPRVSPNYGYTF
TRBV19	few	-	TRBJ2-2	TGTGCCACCCTGAAGGGTGTCGGGGAGCTGTTTTTT	CATLKGVGELFF
TRBV4-2	-	-	TRBJ1-6	TGTGCCAGCAGCCCCCGCGACACAGGTTATAATTCACCCCTCCACTTT	CASSPRDTGYNSPLHF
TRBV7-3	-	-	TRBJ1-4	TGTGCCAGCAGCTTCGGGGCTGGTGAAAAACTGTTTTTT	CASSFGAGEKLFF
TRBV5-1	few	TRBD1	TRBJ1-3	TGCGCCAGCAGCTTGGCCGGGACAGCCGGAAACACCATATATTTT	CASSLAGTAGNTIYF
TRBV14	-	TRBD2	TRBJ2-1	TGTGCCAGCAGCTGGGGGACTACCTCATACAATGAGCAGTTCTTC	CASSWGTTSYNEQFF
TRBV29-1	-	-	TRBJ2-7	TGCAGCGTTGAGAGGGGTGAGTTCGAGCAGTACTTC	CSVERGEFEQYF
TRBV30	-	-	TRBJ2-7	TGTGCCTGGAGTTGGGGCAGGGGTACCTACGAGCAGTACTTC	CAWSWGRGTYEQYF
TRBV10-2	-	-	TRBJ1-5	TGCGCCAGCAGTGAGGGTGGCAATCAGCCCCAGCATTTT	CASSEGGNQPQHF
TRBV29-1	few	TRBD1	TRBJ2-1	TGCAGCGTTCTTGGACAGGCACCCACTGAGCAGTTCTTC	CSVLGQAPTEQFF
TRBV6-5	-	TRBD1	TRBJ2-2	TGTGCCAGCAGCGACAGGGGGGCCGGGGAGCTGTTTTTT	CASSDRGAGELFF
TRBV28	-	TRBD1	TRBJ2-5	TGTGCCAGCAGTCCCCGCGGACAGGGCCAAGAGACCCAGTACTTC	CASSPRGQGQETQYF
TRBV29-1	-	-	TRBJ2-7	TGCAGCGTTGAGGTAGCTGAGGACTCCTACGAGCAGTACTTC	CSVEVAEDSYEQYF
TRBV29-1	few	-	TRBJ2-1	TGCAGCGTTGACGGAGGCCGTGAGCAGTTCTTC	CSVDGGREQFF
TRBV27	-	TRBD2	TRBJ2-6	TGTGCCAGCAGTTTATTGGGGGGACTAGATTCGCACGTCCTGACTTTC	CASSLLGGLDSHVLTF